The present TCR beta chain was sequenced within a study of cytomegalovirus exposure and HLA in healthy donors. For the study at large: Findings of an earlier analysis included 117 million unique TCR beta sequences from 190 million or so T cells.

Study results and limitations: DRB1 had the most TCR associations and HLA-C the fewest, a later analysis found, with rates varying by HLA locus. Productive status was seen about 90% or about 30% of the time for most TCR beta V segments in an earlier analysis.

Each of the donors was a healthy bone marrow donor. V dropped 2 bases and J dropped 5 bases, with 3 bases sitting between them. The length of the CDR3 is 12 residues. Germline CDR1 is SGHTA and CDR2 is FQGNSA. Primers for the PCR totalled 60 Vbeta and 13 Jbeta. Only in-frame clones appear in the TCRdb table, and some are missing; sequencing was by immunoSEQ multiplex PCR. The sample has roughly 60,000 clones, 70% seen once. As regards this clone: Its matching antigen is unknown.

The gene calls are TRBV7-2 and TRBJ1-4; D is uncertain. The sample consisted of PBMCs. This receptor was taken from an older woman in good health and CMV-seropositive. Here the CDR3 reads CASSLQNEKLFF. The CDR3 DNA reads TGTGCCAGCAGCTTACAGAATGAAAAACTGTTTTTT.